Many counts were recorded for the clone carrying this T cell receptor beta chain. Clinicians diagnosed patients from clinical symptoms, serum thyroxine and TRAb, thyroid ultrasound and orbital computed tomography. The source of the PBMCs was over 8.5 ml of fresh peripheral blood. This sample is part of a study of T cells in Graves' hyperthyroidism and ophthalmopathy. Across the whole study: Blood was drawn when the patient was first diagnosed and still untreated.

What was amplified from RNA transcripts were TCR beta CDR3 regions. TCR CDR3 underwent first-round RT-PCR with the HTBI primer set. MiXCR, applied by TCRdb to the multiplex PCR reads, yields one record per CDR3 protein. The sample lists 300,000 to 400,000 distinct CDR3 sequences, 13% to 15% occurring once. The source material was blood. The TCR was taken from a woman in her twenties or thirties with Graves' ophthalmopathy.

The CDR3 coding sequence is TGTGCCAGCAGCCCACTAGGGGGGACGCCCCTGGTGGAGCAGTACTTC. This translates into CASSPLGGTPLVEQYF. This sequence joins TRBV7-6 and TRBJ2-7; tentatively, D is TRBD1 or TRBD2 (6 bases each). Per the germline V gene, CDR1 is SGHVS and CDR2 is FNYEAQ. CDR3 length equals 16 residues. V shed 5 bases and J shed 7 bases, with 24 bases lying between them.